The T cell receptor (beta chain) under discussion was sequenced for a study of Graves' ophthalmopathy and Graves' hyperthyroidism. Study-wide background: Blood was drawn at initial diagnosis, before any treatment. Study-wide findings and caveats: Most thyroid clonotypes expanded beyond 0.001 frequency were also found in blood.

Germline V CDR1 and CDR2: MNHEY, SVGAGI. This CDR3 spans 13 amino acids. Trimming stripped 4 bases from V and 3 bases from J, with 10 bases between. The authors amplified TCR beta CDR3 regions, and they did so from RNA transcripts for repertoire sequencing. HTBI primers were employed in first-round RT-PCR, then a second-round multiplex PCR followed. Via MiXCR, TCRdb re-called the multiplex PCR reads, giving one row per CDR3 protein. The table includes approximately 460,000 distinct CDR3 sequences, 13% to 15% detected once. This clonotype showed up many times. Its antigen remains unknown. Sequencing was carried out using blood. The receptor comes from a woman younger than 45 with Graves' ophthalmopathy. The chain carries TRBV6-5 and TRBJ2-7; TRBD1 might be the D (6 bases). CDR3 amino acids: CASSSGTHYEQYF. Here the CDR3 DNA reads TGTGCCAGCAGTTCCGGGACACACTACGAGCAGTACTTC.